This passage covers 7 T cell receptor beta chains from one sample sequenced in a study of early T cells in non-severe SARS-CoV-2 infection. TCRdb called the 5' RACE reads again in MiXCR, with one record for every CDR3 protein. The sample holds around 84,000 distinct CDR3 sequences, roughly 10% seen once. Sequenced here: whole blood, sampled at baseline. The source is an adult who was a healthcare worker with PCR-confirmed SARS-CoV-2 infection or an uninfected control (not recorded which).

This clonotype has a count of ten or more. The chain couples TRBV7-9 to TRBJ2-3; D remains unclear. Germline CDR1 and CDR2: SEHNR and FQNEAQ (reference sequence). V was cut by 5 bases and J by 4 bases, with 7 bases left in between. The CDR3 totals 12 residues. CDR3 sequence (DNA): TGTGCCAGCAGCCCTAGAGCAGATACGCAGTATTTT. It yields the protein CASSPRADTQYF.

This clonotype was detected many times. The chain has TRBV9 and TRBJ2-1; D gene ambiguous. V lost 0 bases and J 7 bases, leaving 11 bases between the germline ends. Germline values: CDR1 SGDLS, CDR2 YYNGEE. The CDR3 extends over 14 amino acids. The CDR3 sequence is CASSVAFVGNEQFF. The CDR3, as DNA: TGTGCCAGCAGCGTAGCTTTTGTGGGGAATGAGCAGTTCTTC.

The genes are TRBV7-9 and TRBJ2-2; possibly TRBD1 or TRBD2 for D (5 bases each). The CDR3 is 17 amino acids. Germline V gene lookup returns CDR1 SEHNR and CDR2 FQNEAQ (reference sequence). Between the trimmed V and J ends, which lost 0 bases and 0 bases, there was a span of 11 bases. CDR3 in DNA: TGTGCCAGCAGCTTAGCGAGGTGGGACGCGAACACCGGGGAGCTGTTTTTT. Translating it yields CASSLARWDANTGELFF.

This clonotype was detected many times. The chain recombines TRBV7-3 with TRBJ2-1; D is unclear. V lost 5 bases and J 5 bases, leaving 13 bases between the germline ends. This CDR3 is 14 amino acids long. The germline CDR1 and CDR2 sequences are SGHTA and FQGTGA. The CDR3 loop reads CASSPVGGDNEQFF. CDR3 nucleotides: TGTGCCAGCAGCCCAGTCGGCGGCGACAATGAGCAGTTCTTC.

Comments on this clonotype: The DNA is omitted, as the CDR3 cannot be located on it reliably, and the CDR3 follows TCRdb's listing. The V call is TRBV29-1, the J call TRBJ2-7; the table gives TRBD1 as D, unverified against the DNA. The CDR3 has 11 residues if both end residues are counted. In germline, CDR1 is SQVTM, CDR2 ANQGSEA. CDR3 loop: CSVADGIFWYF.

The chain has TRBV7-9 and TRBJ2-2; D call uncertain. V shed 1 base and J shed 2 bases, with 8 bases lying between them. The V gene's germline CDR1 is SEHNR and CDR2 FQNEAQ (reference sequence). The CDR3 extends over 15 amino acids. The DNA of the CDR3 is TGTGCCAGCAGCTTAGAGAACGTAAACACCGGGGAGCTGTTTTTT. It codes for CASSLENVNTGELFF. The entire variable domain, with the rest obtained from reference TRBV7-9 and TRBJ2-2, is as follows: DTGVSQNPRHKITKRGQNVTFRCDPISEHNRLYWYRQTLGQGPEFLTYFQNEAQLEKSRLLSDRFSAERPKGSFSTLEIQRTEQGDSAMYLCASSLENVNTGELFFGEGSRLTVL.

To note about this clonotype: At one of its ends the junction is not consistent with the germline gene, which may arise from a read error. The chain couples TRBV5-1 to TRBJ1-1; unclear D gene. CDR3 length equals 13 residues. From germline, CDR1 is SGHRS and CDR2 YFSETQ. CDR3 protein: CVSSLRTGTEAFF. CDR3 in DNA: TGCGTCAGCAGCTTGAGGACGGGGACTGAAGCTTTCTTT.